The T cell receptor (beta chain) under discussion was sequenced for a study of identical twins. Notes on this clonotype: The antigen is unknown.

Points from the study as a whole: Zero-insertion findings could be partly confounded by invariant cells (MAIT and iNKT cells). Out-of-frame alpha sequences that twins shared showed excess low generation probability.

V lost 4 bases and J lost 7, with 14 bases in between. Germline values: CDR1 LGHNA, CDR2 YSLEER. The CDR3 has 13 amino acids. TCRdb passed the 5' RACE reads through MiXCR, listing each CDR3 protein once. This table has about 660,000 distinct CDR3 sequences, 8.6% appearing once. Another study also made use of these data, one on yellow fever vaccine responses in identical twins.

The TCR originated in a woman between 18 and 29 years old in good health. This chain connects TRBV4-3 to TRBJ2-7, with D tentatively TRBD2 (6 bases). Sequenced sample: PBMCs. The CDR3 protein is CASSRGLREEQYF. CDR3 nucleotides: TGCGCCAGCAGCCGCGGACTCCGGGAGGAGCAGTACTTC.